This paragraph reports one T cell receptor (beta chain). The data were obtained in a study of blood T cell repertoires in COVID-19. The germline CDR1 and CDR2 sequences are MNHEY and SVGAGI. Trimming took 2 bases from V and 7 from J, leaving 12 bases between them. The CDR3 spans 15 residues. As originally analysed: Nucleated cell number was recorded as an estimate derived from reference gene primer amplification. Clones were read by immunoSEQ multiplex PCR, and TCRdb kept only the in-frame ones, dropping some. V and J calls and clone size are given by that table; D and trimming were obtained from the DNA. The sample includes a few hundred thousand clones, 90% seen only once; the top ten take around 15%. The cohort comprised adults aged about 18 to 100 years residing in some 24 US areas. Participants reported their clinical history, and cohort assignment relied on those reports.

Material for sequencing was PBMCs or T cells enriched from blood (not recorded which). This TCR was sampled from a man aged 25-40 years who had been exposed to COVID-19. V and J are TRBV6-5 and TRBJ1-6; D unclear. CDR3 in DNA: TGTGCCAGCAGTTACCCTAGAGAGTTAAATTCACCCCTCCACTTT. Encoded protein: CASSYPRELNSPLHF.